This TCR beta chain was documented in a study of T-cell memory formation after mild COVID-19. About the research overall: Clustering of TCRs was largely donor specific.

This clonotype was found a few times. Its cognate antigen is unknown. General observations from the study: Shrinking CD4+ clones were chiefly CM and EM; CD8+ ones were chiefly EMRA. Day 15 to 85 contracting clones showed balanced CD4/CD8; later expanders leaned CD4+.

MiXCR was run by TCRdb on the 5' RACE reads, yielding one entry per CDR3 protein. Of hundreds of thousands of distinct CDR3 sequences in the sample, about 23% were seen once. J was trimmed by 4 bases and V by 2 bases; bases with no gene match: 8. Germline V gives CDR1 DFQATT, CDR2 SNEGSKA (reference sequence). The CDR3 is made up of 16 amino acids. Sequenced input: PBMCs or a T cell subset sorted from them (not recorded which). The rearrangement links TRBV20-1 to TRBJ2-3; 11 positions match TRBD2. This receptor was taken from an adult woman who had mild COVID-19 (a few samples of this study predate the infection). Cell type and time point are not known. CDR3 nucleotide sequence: TGCAGTGCTAGATCCCCACTAGCGGGGGTTTCAGATACGCAGTATTTT. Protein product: CSARSPLAGVSDTQYF.